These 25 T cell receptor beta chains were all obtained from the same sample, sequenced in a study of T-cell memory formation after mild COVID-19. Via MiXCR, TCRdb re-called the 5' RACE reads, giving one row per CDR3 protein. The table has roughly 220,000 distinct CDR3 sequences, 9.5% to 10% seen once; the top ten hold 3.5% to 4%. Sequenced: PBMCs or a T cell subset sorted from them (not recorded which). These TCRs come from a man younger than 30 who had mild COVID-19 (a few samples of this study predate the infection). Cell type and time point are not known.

CDR3 protein: CASSLAFGVTQYF. The CDR3 bases are TGTGCCAGCAGCTTAGCGTTCGGGGTCACGCAGTATTTT. The chain links TRBV7-9 to TRBJ2-3; a weak D match, TRBD2 (5 bases). The V end lost 0 bases, the J end lost 9 bases, and 10 bases lay between the germline ends. Germline values: CDR1 SEHNR, CDR2 FQNEAQ (reference sequence). The CDR3 totals 13 residues.

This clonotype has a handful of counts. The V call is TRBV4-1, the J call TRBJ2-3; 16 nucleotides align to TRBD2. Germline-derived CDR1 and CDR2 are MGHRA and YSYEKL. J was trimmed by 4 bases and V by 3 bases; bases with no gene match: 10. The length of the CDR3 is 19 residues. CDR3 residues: CASSHGTSGGAIPSDTQYF. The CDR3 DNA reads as TGCGCCAGCAGCCATGGGACTAGCGGGGGGGCCATCCCTTCAGATACGCAGTATTTT.

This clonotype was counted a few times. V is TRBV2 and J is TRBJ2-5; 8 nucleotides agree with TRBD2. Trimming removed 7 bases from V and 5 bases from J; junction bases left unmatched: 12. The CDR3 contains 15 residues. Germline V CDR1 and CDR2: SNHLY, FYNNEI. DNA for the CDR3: TGTGCCAGCATCTTGGCGCGGGGGGTCGTGGAGACCCAGTACTTC. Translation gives CASILARGVVETQYF.

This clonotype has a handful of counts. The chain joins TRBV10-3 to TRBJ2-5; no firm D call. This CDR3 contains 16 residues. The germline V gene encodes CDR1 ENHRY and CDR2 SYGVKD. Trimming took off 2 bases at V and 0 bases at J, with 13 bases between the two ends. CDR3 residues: CAISEVRTAYQETQYF. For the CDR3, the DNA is TGTGCCATCAGTGAGGTTCGGACGGCGTACCAAGAGACCCAGTACTTC.

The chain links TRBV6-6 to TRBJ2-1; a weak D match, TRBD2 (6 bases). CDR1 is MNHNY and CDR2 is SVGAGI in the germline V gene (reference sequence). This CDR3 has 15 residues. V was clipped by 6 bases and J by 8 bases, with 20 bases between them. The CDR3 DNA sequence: TGTGCCAGCAGCCAACACCGGGACTCAGTCCATGAGCAGTTCTTC. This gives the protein CASSQHRDSVHEQFF.

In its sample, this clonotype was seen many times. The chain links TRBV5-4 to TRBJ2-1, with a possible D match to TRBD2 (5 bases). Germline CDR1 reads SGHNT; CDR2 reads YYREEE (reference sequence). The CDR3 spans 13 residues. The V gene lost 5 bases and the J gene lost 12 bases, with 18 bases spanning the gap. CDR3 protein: CASRQDRLGRQFF. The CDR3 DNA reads TGTGCCAGCAGGCAGGACCGCTTGGGGAGGCAGTTCTTC.

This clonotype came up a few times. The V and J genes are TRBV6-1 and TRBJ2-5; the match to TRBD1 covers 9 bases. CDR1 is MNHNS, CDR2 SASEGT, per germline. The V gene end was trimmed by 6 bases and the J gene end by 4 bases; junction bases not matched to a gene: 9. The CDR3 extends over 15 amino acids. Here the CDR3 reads CASREQGARGETQYF. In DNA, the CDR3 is TGTGCCAGCAGGGAACAGGGGGCGAGAGGAGAGACCCAGTACTTC.

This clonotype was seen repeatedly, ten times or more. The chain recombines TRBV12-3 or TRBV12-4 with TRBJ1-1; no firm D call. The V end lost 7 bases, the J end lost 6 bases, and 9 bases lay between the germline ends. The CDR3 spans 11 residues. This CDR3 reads CASKGRAEAFF. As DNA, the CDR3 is TGTGCCAGCAAAGGTAGGGCTGAAGCTTTCTTT.

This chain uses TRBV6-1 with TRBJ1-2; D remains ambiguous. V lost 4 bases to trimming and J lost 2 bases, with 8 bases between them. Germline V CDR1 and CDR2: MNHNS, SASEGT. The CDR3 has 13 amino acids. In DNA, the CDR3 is TGTGCCAGCAGTGGGACTTTCAACTATGGCTACACCTTC. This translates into CASSGTFNYGYTF.

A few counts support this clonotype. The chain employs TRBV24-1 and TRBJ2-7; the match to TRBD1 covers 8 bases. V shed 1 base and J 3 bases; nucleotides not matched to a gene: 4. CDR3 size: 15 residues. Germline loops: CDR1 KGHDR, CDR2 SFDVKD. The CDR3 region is CATSDFGDRNYEQYF. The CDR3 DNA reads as TGTGCCACCAGTGATTTCGGGGACAGGAACTACGAGCAGTACTTC.

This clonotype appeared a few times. The CDR3 nucleotides read TGCAGTGCTAGAGTAAGCGGGGCGGCTGTGACCCAGTACTTC. This translates into CSARVSGAAVTQYF. The chain carries TRBV20-1 and TRBJ2-5; 7 nucleotides align to TRBD2. From germline, CDR1 is DFQATT and CDR2 SNEGSKA (reference sequence). V lost 1 base and J lost 7; bases outside the gene matches: 9. The CDR3 is 14 residues long.

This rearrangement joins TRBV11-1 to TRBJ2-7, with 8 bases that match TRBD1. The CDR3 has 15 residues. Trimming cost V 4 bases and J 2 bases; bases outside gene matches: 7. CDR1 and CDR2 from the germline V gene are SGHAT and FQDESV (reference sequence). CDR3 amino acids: CASSYADRGTYEQYV. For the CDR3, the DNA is TGTGCCAGCAGCTACGCCGACAGGGGCACCTACGAGCAGTACGTC.

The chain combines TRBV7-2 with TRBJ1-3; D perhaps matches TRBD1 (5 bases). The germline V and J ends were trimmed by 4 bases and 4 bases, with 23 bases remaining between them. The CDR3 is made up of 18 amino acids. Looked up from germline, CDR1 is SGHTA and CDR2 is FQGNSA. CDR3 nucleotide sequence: TGTGCCAGCAGCTCCAATCGGGCAGGGCAGGGTGCGGGAAACACCATATATTTT. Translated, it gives CASSSNRAGQGAGNTIYF. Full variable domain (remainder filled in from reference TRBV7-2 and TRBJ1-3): GAGVSQSPSNKVTEKGKDVELRCDPISGHTALYWYRQSLGQGLEFLIYFQGNSAPDKSGLPSDRFSAERTGGSVSTLTIQRTQQEDSAVYLCASSSNRAGQGAGNTIYFGEGSWLTVV.

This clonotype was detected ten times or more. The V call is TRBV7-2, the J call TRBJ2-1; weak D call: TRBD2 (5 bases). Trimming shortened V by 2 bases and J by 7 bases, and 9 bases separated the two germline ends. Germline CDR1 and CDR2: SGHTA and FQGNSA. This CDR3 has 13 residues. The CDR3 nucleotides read TGTGCCAGCAGCTTAAGCGGCAAGAATGAGCAGTTCTTC. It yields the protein CASSLSGKNEQFF.

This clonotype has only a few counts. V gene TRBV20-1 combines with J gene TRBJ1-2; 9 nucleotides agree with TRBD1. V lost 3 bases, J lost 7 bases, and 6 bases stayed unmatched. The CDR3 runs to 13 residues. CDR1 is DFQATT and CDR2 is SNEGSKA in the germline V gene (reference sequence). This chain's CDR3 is CSARTGGIFGYTF. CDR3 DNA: TGCAGTGCTAGGACAGGGGGAATCTTTGGCTACACCTTC.

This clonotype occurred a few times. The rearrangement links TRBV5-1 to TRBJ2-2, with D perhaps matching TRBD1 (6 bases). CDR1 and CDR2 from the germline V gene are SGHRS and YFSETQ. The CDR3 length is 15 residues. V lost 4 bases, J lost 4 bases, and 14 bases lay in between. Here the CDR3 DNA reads TGCGCCAGCAGCCTGGGACACTTTGTCACCGGGGAGCTGTTTTTT. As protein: CASSLGHFVTGELFF. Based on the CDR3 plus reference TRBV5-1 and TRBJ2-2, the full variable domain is KAGVTQTPRYLIKTRGQQVTLSCSPISGHRSVSWYQQTPGQGLQFLFEYFSETQRNKGNFPGRFSGRQFSNSRSEMNVSTLELGDSALYLCASSLGHFVTGELFFGEGSRLTVL.

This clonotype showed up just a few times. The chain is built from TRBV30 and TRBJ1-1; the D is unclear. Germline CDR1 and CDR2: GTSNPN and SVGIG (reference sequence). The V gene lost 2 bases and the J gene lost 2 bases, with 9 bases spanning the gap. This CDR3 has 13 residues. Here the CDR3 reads CAWSRQSNTEAFF. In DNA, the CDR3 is TGTGCCTGGAGTAGGCAGAGCAACACTGAAGCTTTCTTT. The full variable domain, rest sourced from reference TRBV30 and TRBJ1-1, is SQTIHQWPATLVQPVGSPLSLECTVEGTSNPNLYWYRQAAGRGLQLLFYSVGIGQISSEVPQNLSASRPQDRQFILSSKKLLLSDSGFYLCAWSRQSNTEAFFGQGTRLTVV.

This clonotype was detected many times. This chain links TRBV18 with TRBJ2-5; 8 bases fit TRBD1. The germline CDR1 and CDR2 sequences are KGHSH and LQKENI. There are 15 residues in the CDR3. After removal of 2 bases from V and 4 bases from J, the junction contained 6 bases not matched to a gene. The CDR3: CASSPRTGKGETQYF. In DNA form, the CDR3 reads TGTGCCAGCTCACCAAGGACAGGGAAAGGAGAGACCCAGTACTTC. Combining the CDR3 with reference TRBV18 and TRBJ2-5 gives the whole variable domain NAGVMQNPRHLVRRRGQEARLRCSPMKGHSHVYWYRQLPEEGLKFMVYLQKENIIDESGMPKERFSAEFPKEGPSILRIQQVVRGDSAAYFCASSPRTGKGETQYFGPGTRLLVL.

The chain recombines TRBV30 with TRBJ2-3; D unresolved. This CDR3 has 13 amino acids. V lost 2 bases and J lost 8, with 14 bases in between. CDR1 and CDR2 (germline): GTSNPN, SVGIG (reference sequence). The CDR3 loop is CAWSFYGPVTQYF. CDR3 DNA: TGTGCCTGGAGTTTTTATGGGCCTGTTACGCAGTATTTT.

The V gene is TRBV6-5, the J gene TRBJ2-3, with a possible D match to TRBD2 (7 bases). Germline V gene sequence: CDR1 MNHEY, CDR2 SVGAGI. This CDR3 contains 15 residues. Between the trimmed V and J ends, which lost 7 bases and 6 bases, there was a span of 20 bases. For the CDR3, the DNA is TGTGCCAGCACCCAGAGGGGGAGGGCTTCTGATACGCAGTATTTT. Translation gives CASTQRGRASDTQYF.

The chain's CDR3 is CSVGFGQGDGYTF. The CDR3 DNA is TGCAGCGTTGGCTTCGGACAGGGGGATGGCTACACCTTC. V and J are TRBV29-1 and TRBJ1-2, with 10 positions matching TRBD1. The CDR3 is 13 residues long. Germline trimming cut 4 bases from V and 6 bases from J; bases unmatched to any gene: 5. Germline loops: CDR1 SQVTM, CDR2 ANQGSEA.

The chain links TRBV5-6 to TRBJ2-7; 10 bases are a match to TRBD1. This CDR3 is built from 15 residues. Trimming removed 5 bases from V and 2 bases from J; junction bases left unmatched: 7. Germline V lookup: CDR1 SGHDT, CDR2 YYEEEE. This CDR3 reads CASRTTGQGAYEQYV. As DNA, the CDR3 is TGTGCCAGCAGAACGACCGGACAGGGGGCCTACGAGCAGTACGTC.

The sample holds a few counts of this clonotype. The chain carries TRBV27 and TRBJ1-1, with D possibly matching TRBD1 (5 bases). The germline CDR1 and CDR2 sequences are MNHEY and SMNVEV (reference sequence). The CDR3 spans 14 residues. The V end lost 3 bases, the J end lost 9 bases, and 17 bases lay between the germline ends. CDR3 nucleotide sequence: TGTGCCAGCAGTTTGAGAGGACGGGGCAGTAAAGCTTTCTTT. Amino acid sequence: CASSLRGRGSKAFF.

CDR3 sequence reads: CASSYSIQGDTYEQYF. CDR3 DNA: TGTGCCAGCAGTTACTCGATACAGGGTGACACCTACGAGCAGTACTTC. The chain carries TRBV6-6 and TRBJ2-7; D perhaps matches TRBD1 (6 bases). This CDR3 comprises 16 residues. Germline V gene data show CDR1 as MNHNY and CDR2 as SVGAGI (reference sequence). V was trimmed by 0 bases and J by 2 bases, leaving 14 bases between them.

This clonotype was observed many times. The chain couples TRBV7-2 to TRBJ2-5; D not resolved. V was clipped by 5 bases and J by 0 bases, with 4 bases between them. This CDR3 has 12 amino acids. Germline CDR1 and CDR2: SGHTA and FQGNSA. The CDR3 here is CASSLHQETQYF. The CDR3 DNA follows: TGTGCCAGCAGCCTTCACCAAGAGACCCAGTACTTC.